Presented here are 32 T cell receptor beta chains from one specimen sequenced in a study of Tregs in tolerant kidney transplant recipients. Related graft donors supplied nonmyeloablative bone marrow transplants, and mixed chimerism was transient. Clones were sequenced by immunoSEQ multiplex PCR, and TCRdb holds only the in-frame ones, with some missing. The table gives 14,000 or so clones; the top ten clones make up roughly a quarter of it. This specimen was CD8+ T cells from blood (PBMCs), taken 6 months after the transplant. These receptors were collected from a human patient who received a combined kidney and bone marrow transplant. Some T cells here may be from the graft donor.

The sequenced part of the CDR3 DNA is TGTGCCAGCAGTTTAAGGGTGGGACAGGGGCGGGGTGAG. Translated, it gives CASSLRVGQGRGE. The CDR3, in full, reads CASSLRVGQGRGEQFF. The V and J genes are TRBV28 and TRBJ2-1, with 10 bases fitting TRBD1. The read halts 3 residues ahead of the CDR3 end, with the missing end drawn from the germline J gene. Germline assignment: CDR1 MDHEN and CDR2 SYDVKM. V shed 2 bases, J shed 9 bases, and the junction held 10 bases outside the gene matches. This CDR3 is 16 amino acids long.

For this clone: The CDR3 is cut off 3 residues early in the read; its end comes from the germline J gene. The J gene is TRBJ2-5, the V gene TRBV7-7; possibly TRBD1 for D (6 bases). Germline V CDR1 and CDR2: SSHAT, FNYEAQ (reference sequence). The CDR3 is 13 amino acids. The V and J ends lost 11 bases and 0 bases respectively, with 13 bases between them. The sequenced part of the CDR3 DNA is TGTGCCTCTTCTGACAGGAACCAAGAGACC. This encodes CASSDRNQET. The CDR3 reads in full as CASSDRNQETQYF. Based on the CDR3 plus reference TRBV7-7 and TRBJ2-5, the full variable domain is GAGVSQSPRYKVTKRGQDVTLRCDPISSHATLYWYQQALGQGPEFLTYFNYEAQPDKSGLPSDRFSAERPEGSISTLTIQRTEQRDSAMYRCASSDRNQETQYFGPGTRLLVL.

Notes on this clone: Coverage ceases 3 residues before the CDR3 finishes, and the germline J gene fills in the end. The chain joins TRBV4-1 to TRBJ1-6, with D tentatively TRBD1 (6 bases). Trimming took 1 base from V and 7 from J, leaving 11 bases between them. Germline V gene data show CDR1 as MGHRA and CDR2 as YSYEKL. This CDR3 is 15 amino acids long. This CDR3 reads CASSQATGHNSPLHF. The sequenced CDR3 bases are TGCGCCAGCAGCCAAGCAACAGGGCACAATTCACCC.

A remark on this clone: The observed sequence ends 3 residues before the CDR3 terminus, with the missing tail filled in from the germline J gene. This sequence joins TRBV7-9 and TRBJ1-6; tentatively, D is TRBD1 (5 bases). The CDR3 spans 15 residues. The germline CDR1 and CDR2 sequences are SEHNR and FQNEAQ (reference sequence). The ends were cut back, 4 bases at V and 8 bases at J, with 15 bases in the middle. CDR3: CASSSIGGGYSPLHF. CDR3 DNA (partial): TGTGCCAGCAGCTCCATCGGTGGGGGGTATTCACCC.

As concerns this clone: The read is 3 residues too short to cover the CDR3 end, so that end is filled in from the germline J gene. This chain connects TRBV11-2 to TRBJ1-1, with 10 bases lining up with TRBD1. Germline values: CDR1 SGHAT, CDR2 FQNNGV. The CDR3 consists of 12 residues. CDR3 sequence: CASSSRGQGAFF. The sequenced part of the CDR3 DNA is TGTGCCAGCAGCTCGAGGGGACAGGGG. Variable domain in full (rest from reference TRBV11-2 and TRBJ1-1): EAGVAQSPRYKIIEKRQSVAFWCNPISGHATLYWYQQILGQGPKLLIQFQNNGVVDDSQLPKDRFSAERLKGVDSTLKIQPAKLEDSAVYLCASSSRGQGAFFGQGTRLTVV.

In regard to this clone: The missing CDR3 end, 3 residues past where the read stops, is filled in from the germline J gene. The chain carries TRBV30 and TRBJ1-1; D uncertain. Germline V gene sequence: CDR1 GTSNPN, CDR2 SVGIG (reference sequence). The CDR3 covers 15 residues. The CDR3 loop reads CAWSPPLVGSYEAFF. CDR3 DNA (partial): TGTGCCTGGAGCCCTCCCTTGGTGGGCTCCTACGAG.

With respect to this clone: The read ends 3 residues shy of where the CDR3 ends; the end is completed using the germline J gene. This chain joins TRBV10-3 and TRBJ2-7, with unresolved D. CDR3 size: 11 residues. The ends were cut back, 4 bases at V and 6 bases at J, with 7 bases in the middle. Germline values: CDR1 ENHRY, CDR2 SYGVKD. The covered CDR3 bases are TGTGCCATCAGTGTCCCCGGCGAG. This translates into CAISVPGE. The CDR3, in full, reads CAISVPGEQYF.

As regards this clone: The read halts 3 residues ahead of the CDR3 end, with the missing end drawn from the germline J gene. The chain employs TRBV2 and TRBJ2-1; 9 bases map to TRBD2. Germline values: CDR1 SNHLY, CDR2 FYNNEI. The trim removed 2 bases at V and 8 bases at J, leaving 7 bases unmatched. This CDR3 region has 15 residues. Here the CDR3 reads CASSETTSGRHEQFF. CDR3 bases read: TGTGCCAGCAGTGAAACGACTAGCGGCCGTCATGAG.

In the case of this clone: A junction end diverges from the germline sequence, so it may reflect a read error. The read terminates 3 residues before the CDR3 end, so the remaining end is supplied by the germline J gene. V usage is TRBV5-4 and J usage is TRBJ2-7, with 9 bases identical to TRBD1. The CDR3 extends over 14 amino acids. CDR1 SGHNT and CDR2 YYREEE come from the germline V gene (reference sequence). The part of the CDR3 DNA that was read is TGTGCCAGCAGCTTGACAGGGGGCTCCGACGAG. This gives the protein CASSLTGGSDE. The CDR3 in full is CASSLTGGSDEQYF.

Note on this clone: The observed sequence ends 3 residues before the CDR3 terminus, with the missing tail filled in from the germline J gene. This rearrangement joins TRBV20-1 to TRBJ2-1; 8 positions agree with TRBD2. Germline CDR1 DFQATT, CDR2 SNEGSKA (reference sequence). The CDR3 sequence is 18 residues long. V was clipped by 3 bases and J by 0 bases; unmatched bases: 13. The CDR3 spells CSASETSVYTISYNEQFF. The CDR3 DNA, read in part, is TGCAGTGCTAGTGAGACTAGCGTCTACACTATCTCCTACAATGAG.

Note on this clone: The read ends 3 residues early relative to the CDR3; the germline J gene fills the gap. V usage is TRBV7-2 and J usage is TRBJ2-7, with D hard to call. The CDR3 has 11 residues. The germline gives CDR1 SGHTA, CDR2 FQGNSA. Trimming pared 2 bases from V and 6 bases from J, leaving 5 bases between. This CDR3 is CASSLLREQYF. The covered CDR3 bases are TGTGCCAGCAGCTTACTGCGCGAG.

Details on this clone: The read ends 3 residues before the CDR3 terminus; that terminus is restored from the germline J gene. The chain combines TRBV4-1 with TRBJ2-5; D possibly corresponds to TRBD1 (5 bases). Between the trimmed V and J ends, which lost 7 bases and 5 bases, there was a span of 11 bases. In germline, CDR1 is MGHRA, CDR2 YSYEKL. The CDR3 runs 12 residues. CDR3 bases read: TGCGCCAGCAAGGGGCGGAACGAGACC. Protein sequence: CASKGRNET. The CDR3 in its entirety is CASKGRNETQYF.

With respect to this clone: The read stops 3 residues short of the end of the CDR3; the missing end is completed from the germline J gene. This rearrangement joins TRBV18 to TRBJ2-2; D might be TRBD1 (6 bases). The germline V gene has CDR1 KGHSH and CDR2 LQKENI. CDR3 length: 15 amino acids. CDR3 region: CASSPGDKGDEKLFF. The CDR3 DNA, read in part, is TGTGCCAGCTCACCGGGGGACAAAGGCGATGAAAAG.

Comments on this clone: The read gets to within 3 residues of the CDR3 end, and the germline J gene fills in the rest. The genes are TRBV2 and TRBJ2-5; 10 nucleotides align to TRBD2. The germline V gene encodes CDR1 SNHLY and CDR2 FYNNEI. This CDR3 contains 15 residues. V gave up 6 bases and J gave up 5 bases; unmatched junction bases: 9. CDR3 protein: CASSDRLAGRETQYF. Incomplete CDR3 DNA: TGTGCCAGCAGCGACCGACTAGCGGGCAGGGAGACC.

The part of the CDR3 DNA that was read is TGTGCCAGTAGTCCTCGACTAGCGGGCGGAGAGACC. This translates into CASSPRLAGGET. The full-length CDR3 reads as CASSPRLAGGETQYF. The rearrangement links TRBV19 to TRBJ2-5, with TRBD2 matching over 10 bases. The read falls 3 residues short of the CDR3 end, and the missing part is taken from the germline J gene. With V trimmed by 5 bases and J by 4 bases, 7 bases remained unmatched. CDR3 length: 15 residues. CDR1 and CDR2 from the germline V gene are LNHDA and SQIVND (reference sequence).

As regards this clone: At one of its ends the junction is not consistent with the germline gene, which may arise from a read error. The read halts 3 residues ahead of the CDR3 end, with the missing end drawn from the germline J gene. The genes are TRBV4-2 and TRBJ1-5; D gene unclear. The CDR3 covers 13 residues. Germline-derived CDR1 and CDR2 are LGHNA and YNFKEQ. The covered CDR3 bases are TGCGCCAGCAGCCAACTTGGTGGGCCGCCC. It yields the protein CASSQLGGPP. The complete CDR3 reads CASSQLGGPPQHF.

For this clone: The read falls 3 residues short of the CDR3 end, and the missing part is taken from the germline J gene. The chain joins TRBV7-9 to TRBJ2-7, with 7 bases aligning to TRBD1. CDR3 length: 12 amino acids. With V trimmed by 6 bases and J by 5 bases, 4 bases remained unmatched. The germline CDR1 and CDR2 sequences are SEHNR and FQNEAQ (reference sequence). The sequenced part of the CDR3 DNA is TGTGCCAGCAGGCGGCAGGGGGACGAG. Protein sequence: CASRRQGDE. The whole CDR3 region reads CASRRQGDEQYF.

The CDR3 is CASSYSGGARETQYF. Partial CDR3 DNA: TGTGCCAGCAGCTATAGCGGGGGGGCGAGGGAGACC. The chain is built from TRBV7-7 and TRBJ2-5, with 11 bases that match TRBD2. The read falls 3 residues short of the CDR3 end, and the missing part is taken from the germline J gene. The CDR3 spans 15 residues. Germline values: CDR1 SSHAT, CDR2 FNYEAQ (reference sequence). V shed 4 bases and J 5 bases; nucleotides not matched to a gene: 6.

Comments on this clone: The CDR3 end lies 3 residues beyond the end of the read and is filled in from the germline J gene. The rearrangement links TRBV18 to TRBJ2-3; 7 nucleotides align to TRBD2. The V and J ends lost 2 bases and 0 bases, in that order; junction bases with no gene match: 8. CDR3 length: 17 amino acids. CDR1 is KGHSH, CDR2 LQKENI, per germline. The CDR3 DNA, read in part, is TGTGCCAGCTCACCAGGGCTAGCGGAGACTAGCACAGATACG. It codes for CASSPGLAETSTDT. The entire CDR3 protein is CASSPGLAETSTDTQYF.

To note about this clone: The observed sequence ends 3 residues before the CDR3 terminus, with the missing tail filled in from the germline J gene. The chain is built from TRBV27 and TRBJ2-1, with 9 bases matching TRBD2. The ends lost 3 bases at V and 5 bases at J; junction bases unmatched: 8. In germline, CDR1 is MNHEY, CDR2 SMNVEV (reference sequence). CDR3 length: 16 amino acids. The DNA read from the CDR3 is TGTGCCAGCAGTTTGGGAGCGGGAGGCGGAAACAATGAG. Amino acids: CASSLGAGGGNNE. The full CDR3 protein is CASSLGAGGGNNEQFF.

Of note for this clone: The read ends 3 residues shy of where the CDR3 ends; the end is completed using the germline J gene. The rearrangement links TRBV13 to TRBJ2-1; 10 positions agree with TRBD2. Germline CDR1 reads PRHDT; CDR2 reads FYEKMQ (reference sequence). The CDR3 loop spans 17 amino acids. The V segment lost 3 bases and the J segment 9 bases; nucleotides outside the gene matches: 14. The part of the CDR3 DNA that was read is TGTGCCAGCAGCTTTTCCGCAGCGGGGGGGCCCTCATTTGAG. Its protein is CASSFSAAGGPSFE. The entire CDR3 protein reads CASSFSAAGGPSFEQFF.

By frequency, this clone registers large. The sequence runs out 3 residues before the end of the CDR3; the remainder is reconstructed from the germline J gene. This chain uses TRBV19 with TRBJ1-1, with D unresolved. Germline V gene lookup returns CDR1 LNHDA and CDR2 SQIVND (reference sequence). This CDR3 is 14 amino acids long. Trimming cost V 1 base and J 5 bases, with 11 bases left between them. The CDR3 DNA, read in part, is TGTGCCAGTAGTATAGGGGCAGGAGTGACTGAA. It codes for CASSIGAGVTE. The complete CDR3 protein is CASSIGAGVTEAFF.

Concerning this clone: From the germline J gene comes the end of the CDR3, since the read stops 3 residues before it. The chain combines TRBV7-2 with TRBJ2-1, with 7 bases matching TRBD1. The CDR3 covers 14 residues. The germline V gene has CDR1 SGHTA and CDR2 FQGNSA. The ends lost 5 bases at V and 8 bases at J; junction bases unmatched: 9. Partial CDR3 DNA: TGTGCCAGCAGCGAAATCGGGACAGCGGATGAG. This encodes CASSEIGTADE. In full, the CDR3 reads CASSEIGTADEQFF.

This clone counts as medium-sized by frequency. The read terminates 3 residues ahead of where the CDR3 ends, so the germline J gene completes it. This chain links TRBV20-1 with TRBJ2-2, with 11 nucleotides matching TRBD2. The CDR3 runs to 16 residues. Trimming took 2 bases from V and 1 from J; bases not matched to a gene: 3. Germline-derived CDR1 and CDR2 are DFQATT and SNEGSKA (reference sequence). CDR3 loop: CSARPLAGGNTGELFF. CDR3 DNA (partial): TGCAGTGCTAGACCCCTAGCGGGAGGGAACACCGGGGAG.

Concerning this clone: From the germline J gene comes the end of the CDR3, since the read stops 3 residues before it. The chain carries TRBV5-1 and TRBJ1-1; D unresolved. This CDR3 spans 12 amino acids. CDR1 and CDR2 (germline): SGHRS, YFSETQ. The sequenced part of the CDR3 DNA is TGCGCCAGCAGCTTGGGTAGAGTAGAA. This translates into CASSLGRVE. The complete CDR3 protein is CASSLGRVEAFF.

Concerning this clone itself: The CDR3 is cut off 3 residues early in the read; its end comes from the germline J gene. J is TRBJ1-5 and V is TRBV7-8; D is possibly TRBD1 (6 bases). With 5 bases removed from V and 4 bases from J, the gap between germline ends came to 18 bases. This CDR3 is built from 16 residues. Germline V gives CDR1 SGHVS, CDR2 FQNEAQ. The CDR3 bases that were read are TGTGCCAGCAGCACACAACGGGGGGGCATAAATCAGCCC. Protein: CASSTQRGGINQP. The complete CDR3 protein is CASSTQRGGINQPQHF.

In regard to this clone: The DNA ends 3 residues before the CDR3 does, and the rest of the CDR3 is filled in from the germline J gene. The V call is TRBV18, the J call TRBJ2-1, with a tentative D call TRBD2 (5 bases). V lost 2 bases and J 9 bases, leaving 14 bases between the germline ends. CDR3 length: 14 residues. The germline CDR1 and CDR2 sequences are KGHSH and LQKENI. This CDR3 reads CASSPEDFDSEQFF. The covered CDR3 bases are TGTGCCAGCTCACCAGAGGACTTCGACTCTGAG.

Of note for this clone: The CDR3 extends 3 residues past the end of the read, so its final part is completed from the germline J gene. V gene TRBV5-4 combines with J gene TRBJ1-1; perhaps TRBD1 as D (6 bases). This CDR3 contains 12 residues. Per germline, CDR1 SGHNT and CDR2 YYREEE (reference sequence). Partial CDR3 DNA: TGTGCCAGCAGCTCATTCGACAGGCTA. It yields the protein CASSSFDRL. The CDR3, in full, reads CASSSFDRLAFF.

A remark on this clone: Coverage ceases 3 residues before the CDR3 finishes, and the germline J gene fills in the end. J is TRBJ2-1 and V is TRBV13; 11 positions agree with TRBD2. V lost 4 bases, J lost 5 bases, and 7 bases stayed unmatched. CDR3 size: 16 residues. Germline CDR1 and CDR2: PRHDT and FYEKMQ (reference sequence). Here the CDR3 reads CASSYSPGLADNEQFF. The DNA read from the CDR3 is TGTGCCAGCAGCTATTCGCCGGGACTAGCGGACAATGAG.

Its frequency marks this clone as large (0.1 to 1%). The missing CDR3 end, 3 residues past where the read stops, is filled in from the germline J gene. Different DNA sequences within this sample yield the same CDR3. The V gene is TRBV6-2 or TRBV6-3, the J gene TRBJ2-7, with TRBD2 identical over 7 bases. Germline V gene data show CDR1 as MNHEY and CDR2 as SVGEGT. The V segment lost 3 bases and the J segment 3 bases; nucleotides outside the gene matches: 2. This CDR3 region has 13 residues. The CDR3 bases that were read are TGTGCCAGCAGTTATGGACTAGTCTACGAG. This gives the protein CASSYGLVYE. The full CDR3 protein reads CASSYGLVYEQYF.

Worth noting for this clone: The CDR3 end is not reached by the read, which stops 3 residues before it; the germline J gene fills it in. This chain uses TRBV9 with TRBJ2-3; TRBD2 might be the D (5 bases). The V and J ends lost 6 bases and 1 base respectively, with 18 bases between them. Germline V lookup: CDR1 SGDLS, CDR2 YYNGEE. This CDR3 spans 16 amino acids. This CDR3 is CASTMFGGWGTDTQYF. CDR3 DNA, as far as it was read: TGTGCCAGCACCATGTTCGGCGGGTGGGGCACAGATACG.

Concerning this clone itself: The read ends 3 residues shy of where the CDR3 ends; the end is completed using the germline J gene. This chain connects TRBV20-1 to TRBJ2-2, with 13 bases lining up with TRBD2. Germline loops: CDR1 DFQATT, CDR2 SNEGSKA (reference sequence). CDR3 size: 15 residues. The V gene end was trimmed by 2 bases and the J gene end by 7 bases; junction bases not matched to a gene: 4. The CDR3 region is CSARRLAGGSGELFF. Partial CDR3 DNA: TGCAGTGCTAGAAGACTAGCGGGAGGAAGCGGGGAG.